This T cell receptor (beta chain) is from a study of T cell repertoires in cytomegalovirus infection. MiXCR was run by TCRdb on the reads, yielding one entry per CDR3 protein. The repertoire consists of hundreds of thousands of distinct CDR3 sequences, with approximately 11% occurring once and the leading ten covering roughly 10%. This clonotype showed up many times. CDR1 SEHNR and CDR2 FQNEAQ come from the germline V gene (reference sequence). The CDR3 sequence is 15 residues long. V lost 4 bases, J lost 3 bases, and 4 bases stayed unmatched. V and J are TRBV7-9 and TRBJ2-7; TRBD2 aligns across 12 bases. The receptor was isolated from a human donor in good health (CMV status not recorded). Some clones in this sample may be carry-over from other donors' samples. Sequencing was done on a sample of PBMCs. CDR3 in amino acids: CASSSSGRARYEQYF. The CDR3, as DNA: TGTGCCAGCAGCTCTAGCGGGAGGGCCCGCTACGAGCAGTACTTC.